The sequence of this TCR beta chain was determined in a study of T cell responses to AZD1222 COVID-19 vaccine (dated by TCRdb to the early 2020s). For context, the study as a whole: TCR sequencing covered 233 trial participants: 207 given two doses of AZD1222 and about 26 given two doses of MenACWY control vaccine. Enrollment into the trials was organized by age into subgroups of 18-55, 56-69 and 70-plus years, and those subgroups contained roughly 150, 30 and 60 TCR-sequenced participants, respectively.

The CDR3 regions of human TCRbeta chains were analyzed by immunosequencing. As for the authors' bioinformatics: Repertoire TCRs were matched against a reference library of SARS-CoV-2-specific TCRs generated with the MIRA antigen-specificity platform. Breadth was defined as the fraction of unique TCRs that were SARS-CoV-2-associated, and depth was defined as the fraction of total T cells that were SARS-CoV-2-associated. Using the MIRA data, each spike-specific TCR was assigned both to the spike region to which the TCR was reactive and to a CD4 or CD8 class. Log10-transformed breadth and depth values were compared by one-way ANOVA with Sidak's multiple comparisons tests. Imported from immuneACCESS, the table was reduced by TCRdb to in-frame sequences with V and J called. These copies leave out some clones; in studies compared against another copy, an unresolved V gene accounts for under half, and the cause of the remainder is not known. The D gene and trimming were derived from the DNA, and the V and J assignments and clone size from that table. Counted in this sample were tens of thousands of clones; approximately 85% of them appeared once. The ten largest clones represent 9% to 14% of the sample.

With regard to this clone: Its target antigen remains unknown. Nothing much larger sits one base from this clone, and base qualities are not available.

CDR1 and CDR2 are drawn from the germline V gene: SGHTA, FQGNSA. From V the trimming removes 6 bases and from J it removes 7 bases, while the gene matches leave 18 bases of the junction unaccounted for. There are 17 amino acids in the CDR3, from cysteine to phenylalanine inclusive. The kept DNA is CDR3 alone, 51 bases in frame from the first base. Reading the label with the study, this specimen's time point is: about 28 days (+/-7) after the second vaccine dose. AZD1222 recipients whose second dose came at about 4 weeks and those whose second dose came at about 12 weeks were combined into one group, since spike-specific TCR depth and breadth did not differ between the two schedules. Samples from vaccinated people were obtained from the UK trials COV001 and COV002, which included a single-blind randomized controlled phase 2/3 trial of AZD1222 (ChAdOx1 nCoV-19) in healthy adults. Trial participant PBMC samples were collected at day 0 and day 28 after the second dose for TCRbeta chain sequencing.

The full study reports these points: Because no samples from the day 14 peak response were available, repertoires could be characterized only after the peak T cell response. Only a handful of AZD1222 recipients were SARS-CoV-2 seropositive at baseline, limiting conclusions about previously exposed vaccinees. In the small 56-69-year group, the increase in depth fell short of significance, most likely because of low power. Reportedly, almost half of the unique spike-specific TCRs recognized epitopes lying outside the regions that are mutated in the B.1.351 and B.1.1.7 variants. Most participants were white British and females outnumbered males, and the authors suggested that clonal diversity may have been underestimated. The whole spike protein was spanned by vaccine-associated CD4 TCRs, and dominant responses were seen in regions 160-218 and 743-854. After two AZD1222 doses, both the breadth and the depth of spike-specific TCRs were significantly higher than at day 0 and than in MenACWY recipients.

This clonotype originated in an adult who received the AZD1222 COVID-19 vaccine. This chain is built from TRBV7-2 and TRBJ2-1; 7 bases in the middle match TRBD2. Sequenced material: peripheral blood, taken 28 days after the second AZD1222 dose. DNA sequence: TGTGCCAGCAGTCGGTTAATAGTGCCGGGGGGTATGAATGAGCAGTTCTTC. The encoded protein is CASSRLIVPGGMNEQFF.